These 16 T cell receptor beta chains originate from one sample sequenced in a study of shared clonotypes between healthy human individuals. Generated by immunoSEQ multiplex PCR, the TCRdb table keeps only in-frame clones and is missing some. The profile shows some 2.4 million clones, roughly 93% of them singletons. Sequenced sample: naive CD4+ T cells from PBMCs. Subset given: CD45RA+ positively selected. The origin of the receptors is a man between 18 and 35 years old in good health. Some clones in this sample may be carry-over from other donors' samples.

The CDR3 here is CASSPKRERASDTQYF. The CDR3 bases are TGTGCCAGCAGTCCGAAAAGGGAGCGGGCCTCAGATACGCAGTATTTT. The V and J genes are TRBV28 and TRBJ2-3, with a weak D call TRBD2 (6 bases). Trimming removed 5 bases from V and 4 bases from J, with 19 bases in between. The CDR3 covers 16 residues. CDR1 is MDHEN and CDR2 is SYDVKM in the germline V gene. Looking up the rest from reference TRBV28 and TRBJ2-3 gives the full variable domain: DVKVTQSSRYLVKRTGEKVFLECVQDMDHENMFWYRQDPGLGLRLIYFSYDVKMKEKGDIPEGYSVSREKKERFSLILESASTNQTSMYLCASSPKRERASDTQYFGPGTRLTVL.

V and J are TRBV27 and TRBJ1-5, with a possible D match to TRBD1 (6 bases). Trimming stripped 6 bases from V and 4 bases from J, with 13 bases between. The CDR3 totals 14 residues. Germline values: CDR1 MNHEY, CDR2 SMNVEV (reference sequence). Here the CDR3 reads CASSLGGENQPQHF. CDR3 nucleotides: TGTGCCAGCAGCCTAGGGGGGGAGAATCAGCCCCAGCATTTT.

The chain employs TRBV13 and TRBJ2-4; 11 nucleotides agree with TRBD1. Germline V gene data show CDR1 as PRHDT and CDR2 as FYEKMQ (reference sequence). The CDR3 runs 15 residues. V lost 6 bases to trimming and J lost 7 bases; unmatched junction nucleotides: 8. CDR3 DNA sequence: TGTGCCAGCAGTCTTGGGACAGGGGGAATGAACATTCAGTACTTC. Amino acids: CASSLGTGGMNIQYF.

The chain recombines TRBV6-1 with TRBJ2-3, with TRBD2 identical over 7 bases. The CDR3 length is 15 residues. Germline V gives CDR1 MNHNS, CDR2 SASEGT. V gave up 7 bases and J gave up 0 bases; unmatched junction bases: 7. The CDR3 sequence is CASTEPGRSTDTQYF. DNA of the CDR3: TGTGCCAGCACCGAACCCGGGAGGAGCACAGATACGCAGTATTTT.

The gene calls are TRBV5-1 and TRBJ1-2, with D tentatively TRBD1 (5 bases). Germline lookup yields CDR1 SGHRS and CDR2 YFSETQ. Trimming shortened V by 0 bases and J by 4 bases, and 13 bases separated the two germline ends. This CDR3 region has 15 residues. The CDR3 DNA reads TGCGCCAGCAGCTTGGACGGCAGTCAGGGCTATGGCTACACCTTC. This translates into CASSLDGSQGYGYTF.

The chain links TRBV27 to TRBJ1-1; 7 bases line up with TRBD1. The germline gives CDR1 MNHEY, CDR2 SMNVEV (reference sequence). The V and J ends lost 6 bases and 0 bases, in that order; junction bases with no gene match: 16. The CDR3 spans 18 residues. CDR3 nucleotide sequence: TGTGCCAGCAGCCGAAGGCGAGGGGGCTCATCGATGAACACTGAAGCTTTCTTT. Its protein product is CASSRRRGGSSMNTEAFF.

The chain has TRBV2 and TRBJ1-2, with 11 bases aligning to TRBD1. Per germline, CDR1 SNHLY and CDR2 FYNNEI. This CDR3 region has 14 residues. Trimming cost V 8 bases and J 8 bases; bases outside gene matches: 10. This CDR3 reads CASARDRGEGGYTF. DNA for the CDR3: TGTGCCAGCGCCAGGGACAGGGGGGAAGGGGGCTACACCTTC.

The chain joins TRBV6-5 to TRBJ1-5; D is unresolved. Trimming cost V 9 bases and J 2 bases, with 8 bases left between them. Germline values: CDR1 MNHEY, CDR2 SVGAGI. The CDR3 totals 12 residues. DNA of the CDR3: TGTGCCAGTGGAGTGGGCAATCAGCCCCAGCATTTT. This codes for CASGVGNQPQHF.

The V and J genes are TRBV4-2 and TRBJ1-2; D might be TRBD1 (5 bases). CDR3 length: 14 residues. Germline V gene data show CDR1 as LGHNA and CDR2 as YNFKEQ. V was trimmed by 3 bases and J by 8 bases, leaving 16 bases between them. CDR3 region: CASSQPARAGGYTF. CDR3 coding DNA: TGTGCCAGCAGCCAGCCGGCGAGGGCAGGGGGCTACACCTTC.

V and J are TRBV5-6 and TRBJ1-1, with a possible D match to TRBD1 (5 bases). The CDR3 spans 15 residues. V shed 6 bases and J shed 10 bases, with 25 bases lying between them. Germline V lookup: CDR1 SGHDT, CDR2 YYEEEE. The CDR3 DNA follows: TGTGCCAGCAACGCAGGGAGGATTCTGAACAAGGGAGCTTTCTTT. Translation gives CASNAGRILNKGAFF.

This clone has only one observation. The CDR3 region has the DNA TGTGCCAGCAGCCCCAGACAGGGGGCGGCCTACGAGCAGTACTTC. Amino acid sequence: CASSPRQGAAYEQYF. The chain joins TRBV7-2 to TRBJ2-7; 10 nucleotides line up with TRBD1. CDR1 is SGHTA, CDR2 FQGNSA, per germline. The J segment lost 2 bases and the V segment lost 5 bases, leaving 6 bases of the junction unmatched. This CDR3 comprises 15 residues.

CDR3 sequence reads: CASTRTASTDTQYF. The DNA for the CDR3 is TGTGCCAGCACACGGACAGCTAGCACAGATACGCAGTATTTT. The chain couples TRBV2 to TRBJ2-3; TRBD1 might be the D (6 bases). This CDR3 region has 14 residues. The germline V gene encodes CDR1 SNHLY and CDR2 FYNNEI. V was pared by 7 bases and J by 0 bases, with 11 bases between.

The genes are TRBV20-1 and TRBJ1-2; D unresolved. This CDR3 region has 10 residues. V was pared by 5 bases and J by 4 bases, with 5 bases between. Per the germline V gene, CDR1 is DFQATT and CDR2 is SNEGSKA (reference sequence). The CDR3 loop reads CSAPTYGYTF. In DNA, the CDR3 is TGCAGTGCTCCAACCTATGGCTACACCTTC.

This clone was observed a single time. The genes are TRBV4-3 and TRBJ1-5; no firm D call. V shed 3 bases and J shed 7 bases, with 10 bases lying between them. CDR3 length equals 13 residues. Germline V CDR1 and CDR2: LGHNA, YSLEER. CDR3 sequence reads: CASSHTYRQPQHF. In DNA, the CDR3 is TGCGCCAGCAGCCATACGTATCGCCAGCCCCAGCATTTT.

In its sample, this clone was seen once. Other DNA sequences within the sample encode an identical CDR3. This chain connects TRBV20-1 to TRBJ2-1; D perhaps matches TRBD2 (5 bases). The V end lost 4 bases, the J end lost 9 bases, and 7 bases lay between the germline ends. This CDR3 is built from 10 residues. Germline CDR1 DFQATT, CDR2 SNEGSKA (reference sequence). The CDR3 nucleotides are TGCAGTGCTACCCGGGGTGAGCAGTTCTTC. Amino acid sequence: CSATRGEQFF.

This clone was observed a single time. The chain joins TRBV7-3 to TRBJ2-7; D is ambiguous. Germline V lookup: CDR1 SGHTA, CDR2 FQGTGA. Deletions cut 3 bases from V and 4 bases from J, with 4 bases between. The CDR3 is 11 amino acids. The CDR3 DNA reads as TGTGCCAGCAGCTTTAAATACGAGCAGTACTTC. Translation gives CASSFKYEQYF. Drawing the rest from reference TRBV7-3 and TRBJ2-7, the complete variable domain is GAGVSQTPSNKVTEKGKYVELRCDPISGHTALYWYRQSLGQGPEFLIYFQGTGAADDSGLPNDRFFAVRPEGSVSTLKIQRTERGDSAVYLCASSFKYEQYFGPGTRLTVT.